Following are 28 T cell receptor beta chains from one sample sequenced in a study of OX40 agonist ivuxolimab in advanced cancers. Only in-frame clones appear in the TCRdb table, and some are missing; sequencing was by immunoSEQ multiplex PCR. In the table there are over 50,000 clones, approximately 86% of which are singletons. The starting material was CD4+ or CD8+ T cells sorted from blood, obtained in a trial of the OX40 agonist ivuxolimab. These receptors originate from an adult with an advanced solid tumor such as melanoma, head and neck, liver or kidney cancer.

This chain links TRBV5-4 with TRBJ1-1, with 7 bases aligning to TRBD1. Germline V gene data show CDR1 as SGHNT and CDR2 as YYREEE (reference sequence). Losses at the gene ends were 3 bases for V and 5 bases for J; bases not matched to a gene: 4. CDR3 size: 13 residues. The DNA of the CDR3 is TGTGCCAGCAGCTACAGGGGTGGGACTGAAGCTTTCTTT. Translating gives CASSYRGGTEAFF.

The CDR3 DNA follows: TGTGCCAGCAGCATTTTGGGGCGGCCGTCAGCAGATACGCAGTATTTT. Amino acid sequence: CASSILGRPSADTQYF. V gene TRBV7-8 combines with J gene TRBJ2-3; tentatively, D is TRBD1 (5 bases). This CDR3 comprises 16 residues. Trimming left V 5 bases short and J 4 bases short, with 19 bases between. Germline lookup yields CDR1 SGHVS and CDR2 FQNEAQ.

The genes are TRBV25-1 and TRBJ2-7; D is ambiguous. The germline V and J ends were trimmed by 6 bases and 3 bases, with 6 bases remaining between them. CDR1 MGHDK and CDR2 SYGVNS come from the germline V gene. The CDR3 covers 11 residues. The CDR3 DNA reads TGTGCCAGCAGCAAGGGCTACGAGCAGTACTTC. Residues: CASSKGYEQYF.

This clone has only one observation. The junction and the germline gene differ at one end; a read error may be behind it. The chain uses TRBV7-9 and TRBJ1-4; D is uncertain. This CDR3 region has 15 residues. Germline CDR1 and CDR2: SEHNR and FQNEAQ (reference sequence). CDR3 loop: CTSSLRGQKEEKLFF. CDR3 nucleotides: TGTACCAGCAGCTTACGAGGGCAGAAGGAAGAAAAACTGTTTTTT. The complete variable domain, with remaining parts taken from reference TRBV7-9 and TRBJ1-4, reads DTGVSQNPRHKITKRGQNVTFRCDPISEHNRLYWYRQTLGQGPEFLTYFQNEAQLEKSRLLSDRFSAERPKGSFSTLEIQRTEQGDSAMYLCTSSLRGQKEEKLFFGSGTQLSVL.

V gene TRBV28 combines with J gene TRBJ2-1; no firm D call. Germline V lookup: CDR1 MDHEN, CDR2 SYDVKM. V lost 3 bases and J 0 bases, leaving 9 bases between the germline ends. This CDR3 comprises 15 residues. CDR3 sequence reads: CASSFLSNSYNEQFF. DNA of the CDR3: TGTGCCAGCAGTTTTCTGTCGAACTCCTACAATGAGCAGTTCTTC.

The chain combines TRBV4-3 with TRBJ1-3; no clear D gene. V gave up 3 bases and J gave up 4 bases, with 10 bases separating them. Germline CDR1 and CDR2: LGHNA and YSLEER. This CDR3 is built from 14 residues. This chain's CDR3 is CASSQFLSGNTIYF. The CDR3 DNA sequence: TGCGCCAGCAGCCAGTTCCTCTCGGGAAACACCATATATTTT.

The chain recombines TRBV7-9 with TRBJ1-2, with D possibly matching TRBD1 (5 bases). The CDR3 consists of 14 residues. Per the germline V gene, CDR1 is SEHNR and CDR2 is FQNEAQ (reference sequence). Trimming stripped 1 base from V and 8 bases from J, with 14 bases between. CDR3 coding DNA: TGTGCCAGCAGCTTAGTCGCAGGGTTGGGCGGCTACACCTTC. Translated: CASSLVAGLGGYTF.

This chain joins TRBV4-2 and TRBJ1-2; possibly TRBD1 for D (6 bases). Germline V gives CDR1 LGHNA, CDR2 YNFKEQ. CDR3 length: 17 amino acids. Trimming shortened V by 2 bases and J by 2 bases, and 18 bases separated the two germline ends. CDR3 nucleotide sequence: TGTGCCAGCAGCCAATCTTTCAGGGGAGAGCAGAACTATGGCTACACCTTC. Protein product: CASSQSFRGEQNYGYTF.

The chain links TRBV11-3 to TRBJ2-1, with 8 nucleotides matching TRBD2. Germline assignment: CDR1 SGHNT and CDR2 YENEEA. The CDR3 sequence is 12 residues long. The junction had 2 bases not matched to a gene; V was cut back by 4 bases and J by 9 bases. The CDR3 DNA reads TGTGCCAGCAGCTACGGGGGGGTTGAGCAGTTCTTC. This sequence encodes CASSYGGVEQFF.

This sequence joins TRBV11-2 and TRBJ1-2; 9 nucleotides match TRBD1. Trimming at V came to 4 bases and at J to 4 bases, leaving 10 bases not matched to a gene. The CDR3 sequence is 16 residues long. The germline V gene encodes CDR1 SGHAT and CDR2 FQNNGV. CDR3 nucleotides: TGTGCCAGCAGCTCCCCGACAGGGGGGCTTTTCTATGGCTACACCTTC. Residues: CASSSPTGGLFYGYTF.

V and J are TRBV9 and TRBJ1-1; 11 nucleotides align to TRBD1. The V gene end was trimmed by 0 bases and the J gene end by 3 bases; junction bases not matched to a gene: 13. CDR1 is SGDLS, CDR2 YYNGEE, per germline. This CDR3 is 19 amino acids long. CDR3 sequence reads: CASSVGRRWTGGLHTEAFF. The CDR3 nucleotides are TGTGCCAGCAGCGTAGGCCGAAGGTGGACAGGGGGCCTTCACACTGAAGCTTTCTTT.

This rearrangement joins TRBV9 to TRBJ2-3, with TRBD2 identical over 7 bases. The CDR3 is 12 residues long. Unmatched junction bases numbered 5, after V lost 3 bases and J lost 10 bases. Germline V lookup: CDR1 SGDLS, CDR2 YYNGEE. CDR3 in DNA: TGTGCCAGCAGCGATACTAGCGTTCCGCAGTATTTT. It yields the protein CASSDTSVPQYF.

The V gene is TRBV5-1, the J gene TRBJ2-3; no definite D call. This CDR3 is built from 12 residues. The V end lost 5 bases, the J end lost 5 bases, and 9 bases lay between the germline ends. Germline CDR1 SGHRS, CDR2 YFSETQ. The CDR3 DNA follows: TGCGCCAGCAGTCCCGCCCGAGATACGCAGTATTTT. Its translation is CASSPARDTQYF.

V gene TRBV7-9 combines with J gene TRBJ1-4; TRBD1 is a possible D gene (5 bases). V shed 3 bases and J shed 6 bases, with 11 bases lying between them. Per germline, CDR1 SEHNR and CDR2 FQNEAQ (reference sequence). This CDR3 is 14 amino acids long. CDR3 DNA: TGTGCCAGCAGCTTCTTAGGGGCCCATGAAAAACTGTTTTTT. Translation: CASSFLGAHEKLFF.

This chain joins TRBV6-5 and TRBJ1-1, with D maybe TRBD1 (5 bases). The CDR3 spans 11 residues. Deletions cut 6 bases from V and 9 bases from J, with 11 bases between. CDR1 is MNHEY, CDR2 SVGAGI, per germline. DNA of the CDR3: TGTGCCAGCAGCCCGGGGGGACAAGCTTTCTTT. This translates into CASSPGGQAFF.

This clone appeared a single time. V and J are TRBV5-5 and TRBJ1-2; 9 nucleotides align to TRBD1. With V trimmed by 4 bases and J by 4 bases, 11 bases remained unmatched. Germline loops: CDR1 SGHKS, CDR2 YYEKEE (reference sequence). CDR3 length equals 16 residues. CDR3 nucleotides: TGTGCCAGCAGCGATGGACAGGGGCCGGAGAGCTATGGCTACACCTTC. Its translation is CASSDGQGPESYGYTF.

The chain links TRBV7-9 to TRBJ1-1; 11 bases fit TRBD1. CDR1 is SEHNR and CDR2 is FQNEAQ in the germline V gene (reference sequence). This CDR3 region has 15 residues. With V trimmed by 6 bases and J by 1 base, 4 bases remained unmatched. The DNA for the CDR3 is TGTGCCAGCAGTTTCGGACAGGGGGCGAACACTGAAGCTTTCTTT. As protein: CASSFGQGANTEAFF.

This clone was detected only once. The rearrangement links TRBV20-1 to TRBJ2-3; no reliable D call. Trimming stripped 3 bases from V and 6 bases from J, with 4 bases between. In germline, CDR1 is DFQATT, CDR2 SNEGSKA (reference sequence). The CDR3 totals 10 residues. The CDR3 spells CSASEDTQYF. The CDR3 DNA is TGCAGTGCTAGTGAGGATACGCAGTATTTT.

The CDR3 protein is CASSPIYSNQPQHF. The CDR3 nucleotides read TGTGCCAGCTCACCCATCTATAGCAATCAGCCCCAGCATTTT. The chain combines TRBV18 with TRBJ1-5; D is unresolved. The CDR3 loop spans 14 amino acids. Trimming cost V 3 bases and J 0 bases, with 6 bases left between them. Germline V gene lookup returns CDR1 KGHSH and CDR2 LQKENI.

The V gene is TRBV18, the J gene TRBJ1-3; D unclear. V shed 3 bases and J shed 4 bases, with 13 bases lying between them. This CDR3 has 15 residues. Germline V CDR1 and CDR2: KGHSH, LQKENI. CDR3: CASSPLHNLGNTIYF. In nucleotides, the CDR3 is TGTGCCAGCTCACCCTTACATAATCTCGGAAACACCATATATTTT.

V usage is TRBV28 and J usage is TRBJ1-1; the D gene is possibly TRBD1 (6 bases). The CDR3 runs 17 residues. CDR1 MDHEN and CDR2 SYDVKM come from the germline V gene. V was cut by 5 bases and J by 1 base, with 20 bases left in between. The CDR3 DNA reads as TGTGCCAGCAGTGCAATTGACAGGCCGATGTGGAACACTGAAGCTTTCTTT. Protein sequence: CASSAIDRPMWNTEAFF.

The chain has TRBV4-3 and TRBJ2-5; D may match TRBD1 or TRBD2 (6 bases each). With the DNA end fitting TRBJ2-7 better, the J assignment may be wrong. CDR3 size: 16 residues. The V gene's germline CDR1 is LGHNA and CDR2 YSLEER. The CDR3 sequence is CASSQDSTGATYEQYF. CDR3 coding DNA: TGCGCCAGCAGCCAAGATTCGACGGGGGCGACCTACGAGCAGTACTTC.

The chain uses TRBV5-6 and TRBJ1-1; D gene ambiguous. The germline V and J ends were trimmed by 2 bases and 8 bases, with 16 bases remaining between them. The CDR3 consists of 14 residues. Germline loops: CDR1 SGHDT, CDR2 YYEEEE. This chain's CDR3 is CASSLTESAGEAFF. DNA for the CDR3: TGTGCCAGCAGCTTAACCGAATCCGCCGGGGAAGCTTTCTTT.

The chain joins TRBV13 to TRBJ1-2; D is perhaps TRBD1 (6 bases). V shed 4 bases and J shed 6 bases, with 15 bases lying between them. Germline CDR1 and CDR2: PRHDT and FYEKMQ (reference sequence). The length of the CDR3 is 14 residues. The CDR3 sequence: CASSWAGQGNGYTF. DNA of the CDR3: TGTGCCAGCAGCTGGGCCGGGCAGGGGAATGGCTACACCTTC.

J is TRBJ1-1 and V is TRBV9; TRBD1 is a possible D gene (6 bases). CDR1 is SGDLS and CDR2 is YYNGEE in the germline V gene. Trimming cost V 0 bases and J 6 bases, with 15 bases left between them. The CDR3 spans 15 residues. The CDR3 DNA sequence: TGTGCCAGCAGCGTAGATGGGGGGCGATGGTCTGAAGCTTTCTTT. Translating it yields CASSVDGGRWSEAFF.

V gene TRBV28 combines with J gene TRBJ2-7, with 9 positions matching TRBD1. Germline V gene sequence: CDR1 MDHEN, CDR2 SYDVKM. The CDR3 is 14 amino acids. Trimming removed 6 bases from V and 2 bases from J; junction bases left unmatched: 5. The CDR3 sequence: CASRPTGGPYEQYF. CDR3 coding DNA: TGTGCCAGCAGACCCACAGGGGGCCCCTACGAGCAGTACTTC.

By sample share, this clone is medium-sized. The chain links TRBV18 to TRBJ2-7; D unclear. With 2 bases removed from V and 0 bases from J, the gap between germline ends came to 11 bases. CDR3 size: 15 residues. Germline V gives CDR1 KGHSH, CDR2 LQKENI. The CDR3 reads CASSPSKGNSYEQYF. The CDR3 DNA reads TGTGCCAGCTCACCAAGTAAGGGAAACTCCTACGAGCAGTACTTC.

The chain has TRBV15 and TRBJ2-1, with 9 bases aligning to TRBD2. Germline CDR1 is LNHNV and CDR2 is YYDKDF (reference sequence). The trim removed 3 bases at V and 4 bases at J, leaving 10 bases unmatched. The CDR3 consists of 17 residues. The CDR3 nucleotides read TGTGCCACCAGCAGTCCTAATATAGCGGGGGAATACAATGAGCAGTTCTTC. Translated, it gives CATSSPNIAGEYNEQFF.